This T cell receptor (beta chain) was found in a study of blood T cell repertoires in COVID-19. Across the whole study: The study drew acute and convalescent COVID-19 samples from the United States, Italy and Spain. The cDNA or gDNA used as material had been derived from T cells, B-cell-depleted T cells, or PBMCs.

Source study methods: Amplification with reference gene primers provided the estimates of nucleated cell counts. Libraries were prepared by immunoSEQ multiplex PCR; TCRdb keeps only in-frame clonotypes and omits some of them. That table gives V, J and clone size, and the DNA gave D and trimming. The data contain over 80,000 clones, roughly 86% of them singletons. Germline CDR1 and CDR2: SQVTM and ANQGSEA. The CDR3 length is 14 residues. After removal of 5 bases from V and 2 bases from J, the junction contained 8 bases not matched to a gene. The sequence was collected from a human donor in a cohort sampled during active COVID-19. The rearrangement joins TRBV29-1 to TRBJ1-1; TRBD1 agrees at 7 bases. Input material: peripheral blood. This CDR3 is CSVTRTGKNTEAFF. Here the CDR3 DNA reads TGCAGCGTTACTAGGACAGGAAAAAACACTGAAGCTTTCTTT.